This T cell receptor (beta chain) was obtained from a study of control samples from healthy donors and cancer patients. This CDR3 has 14 residues. V gave up 0 bases and J gave up 10 bases; unmatched junction bases: 6. Germline CDR1 is KGHSH and CDR2 is LQKENI. Method: immunoSEQ multiplex PCR; TCRdb's copy keeps in-frame clones and lacks some. The profile shows about 120,000 clones, around 87% of them singletons. V and J are TRBV18 and TRBJ2-1; TRBD2 aligns across 7 bases. The clonotype comes from a woman aged 45-65 years with colorectal cancer. The sample consisted of PBMCs. This chain's CDR3 is CASSPPPSGKEQFF. The CDR3, as DNA: TGTGCCAGCTCACCACCGCCCAGCGGGAAGGAGCAGTTCTTC.